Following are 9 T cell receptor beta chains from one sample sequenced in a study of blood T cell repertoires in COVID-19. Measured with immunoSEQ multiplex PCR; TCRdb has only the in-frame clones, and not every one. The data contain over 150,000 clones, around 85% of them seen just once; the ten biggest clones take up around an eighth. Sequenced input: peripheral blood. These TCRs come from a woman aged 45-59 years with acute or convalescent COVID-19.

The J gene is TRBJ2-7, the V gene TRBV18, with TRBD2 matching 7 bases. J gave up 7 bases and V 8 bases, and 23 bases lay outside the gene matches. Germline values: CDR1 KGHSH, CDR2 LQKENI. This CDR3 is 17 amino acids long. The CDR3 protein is CASTTLRGEGTTGEQYF. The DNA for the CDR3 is TGTGCCAGCACTACGCTCCGGGGGGAGGGCACTACGGGGGAGCAGTACTTC.

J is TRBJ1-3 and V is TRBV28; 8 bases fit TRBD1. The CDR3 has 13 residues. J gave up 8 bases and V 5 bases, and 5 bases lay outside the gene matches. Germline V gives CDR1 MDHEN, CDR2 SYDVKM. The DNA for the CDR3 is TGTGCCAGCAGTGTGGACAGGGTACACACCATATATTTT. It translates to CASSVDRVHTIYF.

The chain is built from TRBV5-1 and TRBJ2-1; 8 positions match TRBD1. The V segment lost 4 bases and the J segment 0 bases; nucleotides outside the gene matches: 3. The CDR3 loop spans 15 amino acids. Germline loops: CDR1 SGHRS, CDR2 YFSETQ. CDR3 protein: CASSRDRSSYNEQFF. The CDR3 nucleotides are TGCGCCAGCAGCCGGGACAGGTCCTCCTACAATGAGCAGTTCTTC.

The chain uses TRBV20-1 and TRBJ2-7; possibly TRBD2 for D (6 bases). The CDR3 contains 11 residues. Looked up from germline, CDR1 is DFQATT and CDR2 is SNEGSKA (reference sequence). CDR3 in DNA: TGCAGCGTGGAGGGGTCCTACGAGCAGTACTTC. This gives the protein CSVEGSYEQYF.

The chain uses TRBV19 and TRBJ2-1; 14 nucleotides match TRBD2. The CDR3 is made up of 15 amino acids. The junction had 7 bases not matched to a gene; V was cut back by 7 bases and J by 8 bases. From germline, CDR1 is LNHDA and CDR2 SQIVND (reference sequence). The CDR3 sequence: CASTTTSGRAHEQFF. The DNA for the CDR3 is TGTGCCAGTACCACGACTAGCGGGAGGGCCCATGAGCAGTTCTTC.

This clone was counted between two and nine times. The CDR3 is CATHARVLTGNTIYF. CDR3 DNA sequence: TGTGCCACCCACGCCAGGGTTTTAACTGGAAACACCATATATTTT. The V gene is TRBV6-5, the J gene TRBJ1-3; TRBD1 is a possible D gene (5 bases). This CDR3 comprises 15 residues. Trimming left V 10 bases short and J 2 bases short, with 18 bases between. Per the germline V gene, CDR1 is MNHEY and CDR2 is SVGAGI.

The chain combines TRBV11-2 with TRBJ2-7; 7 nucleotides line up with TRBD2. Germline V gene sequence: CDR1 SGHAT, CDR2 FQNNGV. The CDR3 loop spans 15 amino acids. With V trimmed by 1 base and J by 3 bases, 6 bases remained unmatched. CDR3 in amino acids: CASSLVGGGIYEQYF. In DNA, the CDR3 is TGTGCCAGCAGCTTAGTGGGCGGGGGAATCTACGAGCAGTACTTC.

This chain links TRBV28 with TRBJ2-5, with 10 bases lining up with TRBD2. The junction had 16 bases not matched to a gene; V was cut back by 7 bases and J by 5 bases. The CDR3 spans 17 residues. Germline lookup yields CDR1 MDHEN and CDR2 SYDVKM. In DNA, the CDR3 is TGTGCCAGCAACGGACTACTAGGAGCGGGAGGGCGGGAGACCCAGTACTTC. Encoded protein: CASNGLLGAGGRETQYF.

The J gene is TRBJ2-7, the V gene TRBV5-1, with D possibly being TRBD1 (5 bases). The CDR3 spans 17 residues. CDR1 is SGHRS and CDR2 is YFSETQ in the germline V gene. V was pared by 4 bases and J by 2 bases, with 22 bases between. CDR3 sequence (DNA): TGCGCCAGCAGCCCCGTCCCGTTAAACAGGCCTCCCTACGAGCAGTACTTC. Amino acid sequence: CASSPVPLNRPPYEQYF.